Below are 25 T cell receptor beta chains sequenced from a single sample in a study of blood T cells in healthy people across ages. It was with a sample-barcoded 5' primer and a J-beta primer mix that a second PCR of about 6 to 12 cycles was run. TCRdb redid the calling of the 5' RACE reads with MiXCR, one entry per CDR3 protein. The table shows about 800,000 distinct CDR3 sequences, with 20% to 30% occurring only once. These data were likewise used in another study, on T cells of mothers and their children.

The source material was blood. These receptors were collected from a boy aged 5 to 17 in good health.

The table lists this clonotype with a few counts. The CDR3 region is CASSFRTDRRETQYF. In DNA, the CDR3 is TGTGCCAGCAGCTTCCGGACAGACCGAAGGGAGACCCAGTACTTC. The chain couples TRBV7-8 to TRBJ2-5, with D perhaps matching TRBD1 (6 bases). The CDR3 runs to 15 residues. Germline CDR1 and CDR2: SGHVS and FQNEAQ. The ends were cut back, 3 bases at V and 5 bases at J, with 16 bases in the middle.

The rearrangement links TRBV4-1 to TRBJ2-1; the match to TRBD2 covers 7 bases. J lost 8 bases, V lost 4 bases, and 5 bases had no gene match. CDR1 is MGHRA, CDR2 YSYEKL, per germline. The CDR3 spans 13 residues. Here the CDR3 reads CASSPGAGHEQFF. The DNA of the CDR3 is TGCGCCAGCAGCCCAGGAGCGGGGCATGAGCAGTTCTTC.

CDR3 in DNA: TGCAGTGCTGCAACCGGGACAGGGGTTAATGGCTACACCTTC. It encodes CSAATGTGVNGYTF. The gene calls are TRBV20-1 and TRBJ1-2; 10 bases match TRBD1. CDR1 DFQATT and CDR2 SNEGSKA come from the germline V gene (reference sequence). The CDR3 runs to 14 residues. Unmatched junction bases numbered 9, after V lost 5 bases and J lost 6 bases.

The chain uses TRBV7-2 and TRBJ2-7; no clear D. CDR3 size: 14 residues. Germline-derived CDR1 and CDR2 are SGHTA and FQGNSA. V was trimmed by 3 bases and J by 3 bases, leaving 12 bases between them. In DNA, the CDR3 is TGTGCCAGCAGCTTCATCCCCGGAGTCTACGAGCAGTACTTC. Translation gives CASSFIPGVYEQYF. The whole variable domain, filled in from reference TRBV7-2 and TRBJ2-7, reads GAGVSQSPSNKVTEKGKDVELRCDPISGHTALYWYRQSLGQGLEFLIYFQGNSAPDKSGLPSDRFSAERTGGSVSTLTIQRTQQEDSAVYLCASSFIPGVYEQYFGPGTRLTVT.

A note on this clonotype: The junction and the germline gene differ at one end; a read error may be behind it. The chain employs TRBV28 and TRBJ2-5; no reliable D call. CDR1 and CDR2 from the germline V gene are MDHEN and SYDVKM. The CDR3 sequence is 11 residues long. CDR3 nucleotides: TGTGCCAGCAGTGGTCAAGGGACCCAGTACTTC. Its protein product is CASSGQGTQYF.

This rearrangement joins TRBV13 to TRBJ2-3; maybe TRBD1 (5 bases). Germline values: CDR1 PRHDT, CDR2 FYEKMQ (reference sequence). CDR3 size: 16 residues. With 2 bases removed from V and 4 bases from J, the gap between germline ends came to 16 bases. The CDR3 sequence is CASSLRGTLVADTQYF. CDR3 sequence (DNA): TGTGCCAGCAGCTTAAGGGGTACCCTTGTCGCAGATACGCAGTATTTT.

V is TRBV6-1 and J is TRBJ1-6; the match to TRBD1 covers 10 bases. The J segment lost 5 bases and the V segment lost 5 bases, leaving 6 bases of the junction unmatched. This CDR3 has 16 amino acids. Germline V gives CDR1 MNHNS, CDR2 SASEGT. Here the CDR3 DNA reads TGTGCCAGCAGTCCGTTGGGACAGGGGAATAATTCACCCCTCCACTTT. Its protein is CASSPLGQGNNSPLHF.

The V gene is TRBV3-1, the J gene TRBJ1-1; tentatively, D is TRBD1 (5 bases). In germline, CDR1 is LGHDT, CDR2 YNNKEL (reference sequence). The CDR3 is 15 residues long. With 1 base removed from V and 4 bases from J, the gap between germline ends came to 13 bases. The chain's CDR3 is CASSQVGGAGTEAFF. CDR3 coding DNA: TGTGCCAGCAGCCAAGTTGGGGGTGCAGGCACTGAAGCTTTCTTT.

The chain carries TRBV4-1 and TRBJ1-4; the match to TRBD1 covers 10 bases. V dropped 1 base and J dropped 6; count of bases not matched to a gene: 2. Germline-derived CDR1 and CDR2 are MGHRA and YSYEKL. CDR3 length: 15 amino acids. DNA for the CDR3: TGCGCCAGCAGCCAAGCCGGACAGGGGGATGAAAAACTGTTTTTT. This encodes CASSQAGQGDEKLFF.

The rearrangement uses TRBV28 and TRBJ2-7; D is undetermined. V was trimmed by 0 bases and J by 1 base, leaving 10 bases between them. This CDR3 has 15 residues. Germline V gene sequence: CDR1 MDHEN, CDR2 SYDVKM. The CDR3 region has the DNA TGTGCCAGCAGTTTATGGACAAAAAATTCCTACGAGCAGTACTTC. Translating it yields CASSLWTKNSYEQYF.

This chain joins TRBV7-3 and TRBJ2-1, with 7 positions matching TRBD1. The germline gives CDR1 SGHTA, CDR2 FQGTGA. Germline trimming cut 5 bases from V and 4 bases from J; bases unmatched to any gene: 5. There are 14 residues in the CDR3. CDR3: CASSLTGFYNEQFF. CDR3 DNA: TGTGCCAGCAGCCTGACAGGGTTTTACAATGAGCAGTTCTTC.

The gene calls are TRBV7-2 and TRBJ2-2; TRBD2 matches at 7 bases. The CDR3 totals 15 residues. Germline V gene data show CDR1 as SGHTA and CDR2 as FQGNSA. The trim removed 1 base at V and 7 bases at J, leaving 6 bases unmatched. The CDR3 reads CASSLVGTTSGELFF. The CDR3 coding sequence is TGTGCCAGCAGCTTAGTCGGGACTACTAGCGGGGAGCTGTTTTTT. The full variable domain, its missing parts supplied by reference TRBV7-2 and TRBJ2-2, is GAGVSQSPSNKVTEKGKDVELRCDPISGHTALYWYRQSLGQGLEFLIYFQGNSAPDKSGLPSDRFSAERTGGSVSTLTIQRTQQEDSAVYLCASSLVGTTSGELFFGEGSRLTVL.

The chain joins TRBV7-9 to TRBJ2-5, with TRBD2 as a possible D gene (5 bases). The J call is doubtful: the DNA matches TRBJ2-7 better. CDR3 length: 16 amino acids. The germline gives CDR1 SEHNR, CDR2 FQNEAQ (reference sequence). The CDR3 reads CASSPRRGLYSYEQYF. The CDR3 DNA reads TGTGCCAGCAGCCCTCGTCGGGGTTTATACTCCTACGAGCAGTACTTC.

This clonotype turned up a few times. This sequence joins TRBV5-1 and TRBJ1-1; 7 bases line up with TRBD1. The junction had 6 bases not matched to a gene; V was cut back by 0 bases and J by 7 bases. CDR1 is SGHRS, CDR2 YFSETQ, per germline. The CDR3 length is 14 residues. CDR3 DNA sequence: TGCGCCAGCAGCTTGGGCACAGGGACAGTTGAAGCTTTCTTT. It is translated as CASSLGTGTVEAFF.

This clonotype was recorded a few times. The rearrangement uses TRBV14 and TRBJ2-1; maybe TRBD2 (7 bases). The DNA end is a closer match to TRBJ2-5, so the J assignment may be wrong. The CDR3 is made up of 16 amino acids. The germline V gene has CDR1 SGHDN and CDR2 FVKESK. CDR3 region: CASSQEVGGPQETQYF. The CDR3 nucleotides are TGTGCCAGCAGCCAAGAAGTGGGGGGGCCTCAAGAGACCCAGTACTTC.

In this sample, this clonotype turned up a few times. The CDR3 here is CASNPGLAGGNEQFF. In DNA, the CDR3 is TGTGCCAGCAACCCCGGACTAGCGGGAGGGAATGAGCAGTTCTTC. The rearrangement links TRBV6-2 or TRBV6-3 to TRBJ2-1; TRBD2 aligns across 15 bases. V lost 7 bases to trimming and J lost 7 bases; unmatched junction nucleotides: 5. CDR1 is MNHEY and CDR2 is SVGEGT in the germline V gene. The CDR3 sequence is 15 residues long.

The chain uses TRBV2 and TRBJ2-1, with 8 bases identical to TRBD2. Germline CDR1 and CDR2: SNHLY and FYNNEI. The CDR3 consists of 15 residues. The V and J ends lost 6 bases and 2 bases, in that order; junction bases with no gene match: 6. CDR3 nucleotides: TGTGCCAGCAGCGGCGGGGGGCAAACCTACAATGAGCAGTTCTTC. It is translated as CASSGGGQTYNEQFF.

The rearrangement uses TRBV7-6 and TRBJ2-3; 10 bases map to TRBD2. Germline-derived CDR1 and CDR2 are SGHVS and FNYEAQ. The trim removed 5 bases at V and 0 bases at J, leaving 8 bases unmatched. The CDR3 sequence is 17 residues long. The CDR3 nucleotides read TGTGCCAGCAGCCTACGGACTAGCGGAGGGAGCACAGATACGCAGTATTTT. Protein product: CASSLRTSGGSTDTQYF.

V usage is TRBV7-2 and J usage is TRBJ2-5, with D possibly being TRBD1 (5 bases). Between the trimmed V and J ends, which lost 5 bases and 2 bases, there was a span of 12 bases. CDR1 SGHTA and CDR2 FQGNSA come from the germline V gene. CDR3 length: 14 residues. CDR3 protein: CASSQGKTQETQYF. The DNA for the CDR3 is TGTGCCAGCAGCCAGGGTAAAACGCAAGAGACCCAGTACTTC.

The CDR3 is CASSPGLAGYTGELFF. CDR3 bases: TGTGCCAGCAGCCCAGGACTAGCGGGATACACCGGGGAGCTGTTTTTT. The V gene is TRBV11-2, the J gene TRBJ2-2, with 12 bases lining up with TRBD2. J lost 3 bases, V lost 5 bases, and 4 bases had no gene match. Germline CDR1 and CDR2: SGHAT and FQNNGV. This CDR3 spans 16 amino acids.

This rearrangement joins TRBV20-1 to TRBJ1-3; weak D call: TRBD1 (5 bases). The CDR3 loop spans 13 amino acids. CDR1 DFQATT and CDR2 SNEGSKA come from the germline V gene (reference sequence). Trimming stripped 2 bases from V and 2 bases from J, with 7 bases between. The CDR3 is CSARRQPGNTIYF. For the CDR3, the DNA is TGCAGTGCTAGACGACAGCCTGGAAACACCATATATTTT.

The V call is TRBV5-5, the J call TRBJ2-7, with 7 bases that match TRBD1. The ends lost 2 bases at V and 4 bases at J; junction bases unmatched: 9. The CDR3 covers 15 residues. Germline assignment: CDR1 SGHKS and CDR2 YYEKEE (reference sequence). The CDR3 spells CASSLVPDRIYEQYF. The CDR3 nucleotides are TGTGCCAGCAGCTTAGTACCGGACAGGATATACGAGCAGTACTTC.

J is TRBJ1-2 and V is TRBV4-3, with a possible D match to TRBD1 (6 bases). V lost 0 bases to trimming and J lost 4 bases, with 9 bases between them. CDR1 is LGHNA, CDR2 YSLEER, per germline. CDR3 length: 14 residues. CDR3 DNA sequence: TGCGCCAGCAGCCAAGAGAACAGGGCCTATGGCTACACCTTC. Amino acids: CASSQENRAYGYTF.

This clonotype was recorded a few times. The V call is TRBV9, the J call TRBJ1-2; TRBD1 matches 7 bases. The CDR3 has 13 amino acids. With V trimmed by 3 bases and J by 5 bases, 4 bases remained unmatched. The germline CDR1 and CDR2 sequences are SGDLS and YYNGEE. CDR3 amino acids: CASSASTGYGYTF. CDR3 sequence (DNA): TGTGCCAGCAGCGCCTCGACAGGGTATGGCTACACCTTC.

This clonotype has more than one count but fewer than ten. This chain links TRBV6-6 with TRBJ2-6; no definite D call. In germline, CDR1 is MNHNY, CDR2 SVGAGI (reference sequence). The CDR3 consists of 15 residues. Trimming shortened V by 6 bases and J by 0 bases, and 9 bases separated the two germline ends. In nucleotides, the CDR3 is TGTGCCAGCAGGCCCACAAGCTCTGGGGCCAACGTCCTGACTTTC. Protein sequence: CASRPTSSGANVLTF.